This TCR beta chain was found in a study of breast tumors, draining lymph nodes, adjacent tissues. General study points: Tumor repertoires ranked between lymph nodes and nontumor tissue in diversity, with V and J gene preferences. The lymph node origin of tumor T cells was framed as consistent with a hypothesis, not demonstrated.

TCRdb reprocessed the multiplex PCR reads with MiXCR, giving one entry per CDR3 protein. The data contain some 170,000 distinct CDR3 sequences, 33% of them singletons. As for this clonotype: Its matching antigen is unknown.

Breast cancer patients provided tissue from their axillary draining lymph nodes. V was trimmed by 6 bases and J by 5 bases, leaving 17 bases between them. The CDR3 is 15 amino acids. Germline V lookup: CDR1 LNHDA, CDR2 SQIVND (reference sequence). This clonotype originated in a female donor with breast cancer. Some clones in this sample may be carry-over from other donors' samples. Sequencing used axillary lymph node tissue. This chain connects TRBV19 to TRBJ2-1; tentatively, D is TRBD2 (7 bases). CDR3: CASRAGTGGHNEQFF. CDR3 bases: TGTGCCAGTAGGGCCGGGACGGGGGGCCACAATGAGCAGTTCTTC.